A selection of T cell receptor beta chains follows, all from one sample in a study of shared clonotypes between healthy human individuals. The data were produced by immunoSEQ multiplex PCR, yet TCRdb's version contains in-frame clones alone and is incomplete. Here the sample spans about 600,000 clones, around three quarters being singletons. The sequencing sample was made of PBMCs. These receptors came from a woman between 40 and 50 years old in good health. Some clones in this sample may be carry-over from other donors' samples. CDR3s include the opening cysteine and the closing phenylalanine or tryptophan. A D gene is named only where the DNA matches it firmly. Clone size appears in some rows only: once, few, many, or a class for an expanded clone.

>TRBJ1-1|.|once|TRBV4-1
TGCGCCAGCAGCCAAGCTCCGACTAGGACAGAAAGGAAAGCTTTCTTT
CASSQAPTRTERKAFF
>TRBJ2-1|.|.|TRBV7-9
TGTGCCAGCAGCTTAGCGCCCTTATTTAGCCCCAATGAGCAGTTCTTC
CASSLAPLFSPNEQFF
>TRBJ2-7|.|.|TRBV2
TGTGCCAGCAGTTTTGGTACGGGGCAGTACTTC
CASSFGTGQYF
>TRBJ1-2|TRBD1|.|TRBV5-1
TGCGCCAGCAGCATCATACAGGGGTACTATGGCTACACCTTC
CASSIIQGYYGYTF
>TRBJ2-2|TRBD2|once|TRBV7-9
TGTGCCAGCACCCGAGTGGGGACTAGCCTGAACACCGGGGAGCTGTTTTTT
CASTRVGTSLNTGELFF
>TRBJ1-5|TRBD1|.|TRBV28
TGTGCCAGCAGCCCGGGACAGGCATATAGCAATCAGCCCCAGCATTTT
CASSPGQAYSNQPQHF
>TRBJ2-5|.|.|TRBV9
TGTGCCAGCAGCGATGCGCGTGGGAAAGAGACCCAGTACTTC
CASSDARGKETQYF
>TRBJ1-4|TRBD1|.|TRBV2
TGTGCCAGCAAGACTACCGGGACAGGGGGCTATGAAAAACTGTTTTTT
CASKTTGTGGYEKLFF
>TRBJ2-1|.|.|TRBV6-1
TGTGCCAGCAGTGAAGATCCAAGCTCCTACAATGAGCAGTTCTTC
CASSEDPSSYNEQFF
>TRBJ2-1|TRBD2|.|TRBV27
TGTGCCAGCAGGGCGGTAGCGGGAAAGTTCAATGAGCAGTTCTTC
CASRAVAGKFNEQFF
>TRBJ2-2|.|.|TRBV28
TGTGCCATCCAGCCCACGAACACCGGGGAGCTGTTTTTT
CAIQPTNTGELFF
>TRBJ2-7|.|.|TRBV19
TGTGCCAGTAGTATGACGGTGAACTACGAGCAGTACTTC
CASSMTVNYEQYF
>TRBJ2-3|.|.|TRBV20-1
TGCAGTGCGGCTAGCACAGATACGCAGTATTTT
CSAASTDTQYF
>TRBJ1-2|.|.|TRBV2
TGTGCCAGCAGTGATTTGAAGGGAAGTGGATATGGCTACACCTTC
CASSDLKGSGYGYTF
>TRBJ1-3|.|.|TRBV5-1
TGCGCCAGCAGCTTTGATGGAAACACCATATATTTT
CASSFDGNTIYF
>TRBJ2-1|.|.|TRBV5-7
TGTGCCAGCAGCTTGGAATACAATGAGCAGTTCTTC
CASSLEYNEQFF
>TRBJ2-2|.|.|TRBV7-2
TGTGCCAGCAGCTTACGCCAGGGTTTGGGTACCGGGGAGCTGTTTTTT
CASSLRQGLGTGELFF
>TRBJ1-5|.|.|TRBV4-3
TGCGCCAGCAGCCAACGAACAGGGAGCAATCAGCCCCAGCATTTT
CASSQRTGSNQPQHF
>TRBJ2-2|.|.|TRBV2
TGTGCCAGCAGTGAAGCTGGACCCGGGGAGCTGTTTTTT
CASSEAGPGELFF
>TRBJ1-3|.|.|TRBV7-3
TGTGCCAGCAGCCCCGGGAACTCTGGAAACACCATATATTTT
CASSPGNSGNTIYF
>TRBJ2-7|TRBD2|.|TRBV6-6
TGTGCCCGAGCCGGGACTAGCGGGAGACGGACCTACGAGCAGTACTTC
CARAGTSGRRTYEQYF
>TRBJ2-5|.|.|TRBV21-1
TGTGCCACGGAACCCCCGGGACTAGCACAAGAGACCCAGTACTTC
CATEPPGLAQETQYF
>TRBJ2-5|TRBD2|.|TRBV11-3
TGTGCCAGCAGCCAAGGGACTAGCGGGGATGAAGAGACCCAGTACTTC
CASSQGTSGDEETQYF
>TRBJ2-3|.|.|TRBV7-3
TGTGCCAGCAGTCTAGGGCCACCAGATACGCAGTATTTT
CASSLGPPDTQYF
>TRBJ2-1|.|.|TRBV11-3
TGTGCCAGCAGCTTAGGGGCAGGGAGCGATGAGCAGTTCTTC
CASSLGAGSDEQFF
>TRBJ1-1|.|.|TRBV30
TGTGCCTGGAGTCCTTTTGGGTACATTTTGAACACTGAAGCTTTCTTT
CAWSPFGYILNTEAFF
>TRBJ1-2|.|few|TRBV25-1
TGTGCCAGCAGTGATCCGGGGGTGCCTGGCTACACCTTC
CASSDPGVPGYTF
>TRBJ1-5|TRBD1|.|TRBV19
TGTGCCAGTAGTGAACAGGGGCCGGGCAATCAGCCCCAGCATTTT
CASSEQGPGNQPQHF
>TRBJ1-1|TRBD1|.|TRBV7-8
TGTGCCAGCAGCTCCGGGTGGGGACAGGGGGCTCCATTGAACACTGAAGCTTTCTTT
CASSSGWGQGAPLNTEAFF
>TRBJ2-7|.|.|TRBV18
TGTGCCAGCTCATTACAGGGCTATGAGCAGTACTTC
CASSLQGYEQYF
>TRBJ1-1|TRBD1|.|TRBV5-1
TGCGCCAGCAGCCTAGGGACAGGGGAGACTGAAGCTTTCTTT
CASSLGTGETEAFF
>TRBJ2-1|.|.|TRBV5-1
TGCGCCAGCAGCCGGTCCACGACAGTCAATGAGCAGTTCTTC
CASSRSTTVNEQFF
>TRBJ2-1|TRBD2|.|TRBV7-9
TGTGCCAGCTCAAGGCTAGCGGGAGGCCCTTCCTACAATGAGCAGTTCTTC
CASSRLAGGPSYNEQFF
>TRBJ2-7|.|.|TRBV7-9
TGTGCCAGCAGCTTGGTGGGAGCTACCTACGAGCAGTACTTC
CASSLVGATYEQYF
>TRBJ2-2|TRBD1|.|TRBV9
TGTGCCAGCAGCGTGGGGGGACAGGGGGCCACCGGGGAGCTGTTTTTT
CASSVGGQGATGELFF
>TRBJ1-1|.|.|TRBV6-5
TGTGCCAGCAGTTACTCGAGGTTCACTGAAGCTTTCTTT
CASSYSRFTEAFF
>TRBJ2-7|.|.|TRBV18
TGTGCCAGCTCACCCGGTTACGAGCAGTACTTC
CASSPGYEQYF